This T cell receptor beta chain was captured in a study of cytomegalovirus exposure and HLA in healthy donors (dated by TCRdb to about 2017). For the wider study: An earlier analysis of several hundred of the donors reported roughly 300 Gb of sequence data and 95 million to 130 million unique TCR beta sequences obtained from approximately 180 million T cells. Roughly 300 gigabases of sequencing data and 70 million to 95 million unique TCR sequences made up an early release that covered nearly 650 HLA-typed donors. Of the roughly 400 genotyped donors, over 65% fell in the genetic ancestry cluster associated with self-reported Caucasian donors. The study aimed to test whether signatures of past pathogen exposure could be identified by cataloging public T cell receptors. The T cell repertoires of some 700 subjects were profiled by immunosequencing and related to cytomegalovirus serostatus. Along with the approximately 670-subject first cohort, a separate validation cohort of over a hundred different subjects was used. High-throughput TCR immunosequencing, statistical association of individual TCRs with disease status, and machine learning were combined to predict cytomegalovirus infection status. A later analysis re-examined previously published TCR beta repertoires from about 700 donors and added high-resolution HLA genotyping to investigate patterns of TCR occurrence. The later analysis used no new phenotypic data to find candidate immune exposures, relying instead on TCR beta sequences and their occurrence across donors. An earlier analysis of some 500 of the donors used high-throughput TCR beta sequencing to judge whether each TCR beta V gene segment behaved as functional or pseudogenic. Donor age, sex, ethnicity and CMV serostatus were compiled together with the repertoire data. A later genetic analysis used genome-wide SNP genotypes for 398 of the 666 donors, treating that subset as a discovery cohort. All discovery cohort repertoires had been generated on a single sequencing platform. HLA typing included class I and class II loci at four-digit resolution. The number of donors typed differed by locus, with roughly 629-640 for A, B, C, DRB1 and DQB1, roughly 550 for DQA1, approximately 570 for DPA1, and 400 to 490 for DPB1. Roughly 5 DR-DQ haplotypes were handled as single units for association and clustering, since linkage in the cohort was strong. Among 398 genotyped donors of the cohort, an average of around 240,000 unique TCR beta nucleotide sequences was sequenced per donor, of which about 18% were non-productive.

What the research found in general, with its limitations: Strong co-occurrence of HLA alleles, especially DR and DQ, made assigning TCR associations to individual alleles difficult. A later analysis found that HLA-associated TCR beta chains were more clonally expanded and had lower generation probabilities than equally common non-associated chains. The earlier analysis of some 540 of the donors excluded around 17 rarely observed V segments, including chromosome 9 orphons, because counts were too low. In a later genetic analysis, a missense DCLRE1C variant was associated with V-gene and J-gene trimming of TCR beta chains, and the association was replicated in an independent cohort. The authors suggested that the approach could potentially be generalized to other disease states and immunological phenotypes. Correlated functional status among segregating V segments might reflect linkage disequilibrium, but an unknown experimental factor could not be ruled out. A later genetic analysis reported fewer N-insertions in productive TCRs among donors in an Asian-associated ancestry cluster than the roughly 720-donor mean. In a later analysis, about 16,000 TCR beta sequences were associated with specific HLA alleles at a false discovery rate of 0.05. This cohort had only TCR beta chains sequenced, and the lack of alpha or paired-chain data limited which features could be detected. A later analysis found that TCR association rates varied across HLA loci, with DRB1 alleles showing the most associated TCRs and HLA-C alleles the fewest. The classifier was reported to diagnose cytomegalovirus status with high specificity and sensitivity in both the original cohort and the validation cohort. A later analysis found that most CMV-associated TCR beta chains appeared HLA-restricted, with HLA associations seemingly driven largely by CMV exposure. Several of the top co-occurrence clusters appeared to be linked to parvovirus B19, influenza, CMV and Epstein-Barr virus, according to a later analysis. In the study, some 160 TCR beta chains were listed as associated with cytomegalovirus. Presence/absence analyses assumed roughly uniform sequencing depth across donors, an assumption that may not hold. For the cohort, immune exposure information was limited to CMV serostatus. A further reported finding was that TCR beta sequences accurately predicted the HLA-A and HLA-B alleles for most subjects in the first cohort. HLA typing was unavailable for some donors at each locus, so association tests used only the typed subset. In vitro tests confirmed that a few of the cytomegalovirus-associated TCR beta chains recognize cytomegalovirus antigens. A cluster of highly shared sequence variants was judged likely to be a technical artifact of the sequencing pipeline. Broadly in line with IMGT annotations, most TCR beta V segments showed up in productive rearrangements about 87% or about 30% of the time in an earlier analysis of 587 of the donors. Because the 87-base-pair reads could not distinguish some IMGT-functional V segments, including TRBV6-2 and TRBV6-3, those segments were excluded. Across donors, most TCR sequences were observed very rarely, whereas some public TCRs were present in many individuals.

The germline V gene encodes CDR1 SGHAT and CDR2 FQNNGV. Including the terminal cysteine and phenylalanine, the CDR3 comprises 12 residues. Kept here is only the CDR3 DNA, which spans 36 bases and is read in frame from base 1. The cohort was made up of 666 healthy bone marrow donors. All cohort members were sampled while nominally healthy, although unrecorded immune exposures were likely present. The donor tested CMV seronegative and was one of the 352 seronegative cohort members. A peripheral blood sample was provided by each donor, and peripheral blood mononuclear cells were used for TCR beta sequencing. The Qiagen DNeasy Blood Extraction Kit was used to extract genomic DNA from the blood cell samples. With regard to this clone: Its binding antigen is unknown. The sample holds no much larger clone one base away, and base qualities are not on file.

Library construction relied on the immunoSEQ multiplex PCR assay. The multiplex PCR relied on a mix of 60 forward primers for TCR Vbeta segments and 13 reverse primers for TCR Jbeta segments. Amplification of the CDR3 region of rearranged TCR beta genes was performed with a multiplex PCR assay on genomic DNA. Amplified TCR beta libraries were sequenced as 87-base-pair reads on the Illumina HiSeq System. The published analysis was carried out like this. A later analysis tallied tens of millions of unique TCR beta chains across the 660 or so repertoires, and about 10 million of those chains were shared by two or more donors. Raw reads were error-corrected and collapsed into unique sequences with a nearest-neighbor algorithm that merged closely related sequences to remove PCR and sequencing errors. V, D and J gene segments were assigned by aligning CDR3 sequences to IMGT reference sequences. Each retained sequence needed at least a six-nucleotide match to both a V gene segment and a J gene segment. Rearrangements were classified as productive when the CDR3 lacked stop codons and remained in frame with V and J, and all other rearrangements were classified as non-productive. CDR3 was defined according to IMGT convention as the region running from the second conserved V-encoded cysteine to the conserved J-encoded phenylalanine. Sequences without an unambiguous match to a single V gene segment were excluded from the earlier analysis of 500 to 700 of the donors. An earlier analysis of some 500 of the donors classified V segments as functional when productive rearrangements were above 56.7% and as segregating when the standard deviation between donors was above 5%. A statistical classification framework was built for diagnosing cytomegalovirus status from the catalog of TCR beta chain sequences. In a later analysis, TCR nucleotide sequences were compared against IMGT/GENE-DB human TR gene sequences so that V and J genes could be assigned. Using the TCRdist pipeline, a later analysis assigned CDR3 sequences along with most-parsimonious VDJ recombination scenarios. In a later analysis, each TCR beta chain was defined by its CDR3 amino acid sequence together with its V-gene family, and reads without a unique V-gene family were excluded. As a way to deal with suspected cross-contamination and a sequencing artifact, a later analysis dropped hundreds of nucleotide sequences that were highly shared and had low generation probability. A later analysis calculated a clonal expansion index for each public chain from normalized within-repertoire ranks of inferred template counts. A later analysis computed generation probabilities with a VDJ recombination model fitted to out-of-frame rearrangements, and checked the results against IGoR. In a later analysis, TCR-TCR, TCR-HLA and TCR-CMV co-occurrence was scored with hypergeometric tests, and a repertoire-size bias correction was applied to TCR pairs. A later analysis estimated false discovery rates by permuting HLA or CMV assignments 20 times. A later analysis grouped co-occurring TCRs with DBSCAN, adding TCRdist sequence similarity when clustering within HLA-allele-positive subsets. For co-occurrence clustering, repertoires with fewer than 30,000 or more than 120,000 public chains were excluded, along with about five repertoires with anomalous nucleotide sharing. As stored in TCRdb, this immuneACCESS dataset retains in-frame rearrangements with V and J assigned. A fraction of the clones does not appear; measured against another copy, unresolved V genes explain less than half of the discrepancy, and the remainder lacks a known reason. The V and J calls and the clone size are those of that table, but D and trimming were determined from the DNA. The sample has some 200,000 clones on record, roughly 87% of them singletons. The ten largest clones capture over 0.2% of the sample.

Material for sequencing was PBMCs. The receptor was derived from a girl under two years old in good health and CMV-seronegative. The chain was built from TRBV11-2 and TRBJ2-5; perhaps TRBD2 is the D gene, with 5 bases matching. The J call may be wrong; the DNA end is better matched by TRBJ2-7. The CDR3 in this case is CASSRDQYEQYF. DNA sequence: TGTGCCAGCAGCCGGGATCAATACGAGCAGTACTTC.